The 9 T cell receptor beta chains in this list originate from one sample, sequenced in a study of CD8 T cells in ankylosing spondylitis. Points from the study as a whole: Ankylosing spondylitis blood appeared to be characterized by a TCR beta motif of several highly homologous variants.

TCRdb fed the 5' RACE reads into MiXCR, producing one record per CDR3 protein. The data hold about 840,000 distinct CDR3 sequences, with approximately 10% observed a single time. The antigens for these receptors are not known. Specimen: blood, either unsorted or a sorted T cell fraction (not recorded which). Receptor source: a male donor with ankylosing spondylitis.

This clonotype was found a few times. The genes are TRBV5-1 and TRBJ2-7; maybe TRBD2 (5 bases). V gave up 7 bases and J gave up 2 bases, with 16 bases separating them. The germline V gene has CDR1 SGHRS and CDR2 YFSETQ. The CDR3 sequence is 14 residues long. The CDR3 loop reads CASWEPAGPYEQYF. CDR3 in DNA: TGCGCCAGCTGGGAGCCGGCCGGACCCTACGAGCAGTACTTC.

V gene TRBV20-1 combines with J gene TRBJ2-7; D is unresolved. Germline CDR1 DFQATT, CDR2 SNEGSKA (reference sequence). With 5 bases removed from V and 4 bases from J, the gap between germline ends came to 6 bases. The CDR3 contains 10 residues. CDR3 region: CSARRYEQYF. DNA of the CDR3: TGCAGTGCTCGACGTTACGAGCAGTACTTC.

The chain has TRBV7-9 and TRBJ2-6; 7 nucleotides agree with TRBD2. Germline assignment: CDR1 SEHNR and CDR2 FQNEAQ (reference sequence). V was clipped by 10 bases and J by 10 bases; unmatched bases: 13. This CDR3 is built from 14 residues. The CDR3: CAIKPGREANVLTF. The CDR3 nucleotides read TGTGCCATCAAACCGGGGAGGGAGGCAAACGTCCTGACTTTC.

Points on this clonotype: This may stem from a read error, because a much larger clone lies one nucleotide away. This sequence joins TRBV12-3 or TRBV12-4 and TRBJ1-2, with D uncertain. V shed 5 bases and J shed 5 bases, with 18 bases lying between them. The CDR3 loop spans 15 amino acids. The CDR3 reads CASSHGGSRGYGYTF. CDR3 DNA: TGTGCCAGCAGTCACGGAGGGAGTCGGGGTTATGGCTACACCTTC.

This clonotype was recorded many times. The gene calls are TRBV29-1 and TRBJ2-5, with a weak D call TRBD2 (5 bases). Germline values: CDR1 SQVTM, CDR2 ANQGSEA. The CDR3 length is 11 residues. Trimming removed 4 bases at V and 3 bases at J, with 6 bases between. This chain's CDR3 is CSVGGKETQYF. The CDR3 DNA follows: TGCAGCGTTGGAGGGAAAGAGACCCAGTACTTC.

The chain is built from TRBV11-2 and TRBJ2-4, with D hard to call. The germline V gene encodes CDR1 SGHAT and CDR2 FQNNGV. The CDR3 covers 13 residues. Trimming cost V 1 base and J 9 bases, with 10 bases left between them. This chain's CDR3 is CASSLVVGTIQYF. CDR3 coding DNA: TGTGCCAGCAGCTTAGTAGTCGGTACCATTCAGTACTTC.

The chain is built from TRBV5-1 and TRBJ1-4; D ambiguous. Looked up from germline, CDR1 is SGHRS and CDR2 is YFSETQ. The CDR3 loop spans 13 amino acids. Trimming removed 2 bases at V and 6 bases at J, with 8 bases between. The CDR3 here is CASSFSGDEKLFF. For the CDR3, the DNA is TGCGCCAGCAGCTTTTCTGGAGATGAAAAACTGTTTTTT.

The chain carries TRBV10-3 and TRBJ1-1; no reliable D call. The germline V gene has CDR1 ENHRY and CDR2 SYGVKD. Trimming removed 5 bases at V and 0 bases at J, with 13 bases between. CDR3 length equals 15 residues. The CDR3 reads CAISPQAPMNTEAFF. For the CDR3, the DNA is TGTGCCATCAGTCCTCAGGCCCCCATGAACACTGAAGCTTTCTTT.

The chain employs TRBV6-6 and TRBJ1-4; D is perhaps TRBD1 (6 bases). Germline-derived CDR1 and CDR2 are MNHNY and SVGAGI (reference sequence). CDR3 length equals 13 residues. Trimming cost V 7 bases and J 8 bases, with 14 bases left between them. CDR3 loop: CASKGHLGEKLFF. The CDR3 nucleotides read TGTGCCAGCAAGGGACACCTGGGGGAAAAACTGTTTTTT.